A selection of T cell receptor beta chains follows, all from one sample in a study of blood T cell repertoires in COVID-19. Assay: immunoSEQ multiplex PCR; the TCRdb copy retains only in-frame clones and omits some. The sample yields tens of thousands of clones, approximately 80% seen once. The sequenced material came from peripheral blood. Receptors originate from a man in his 60s with COVID-19, enrolled during active disease. Both conserved end residues are part of each CDR3. A D gene is named only where the DNA matches it firmly. Some rows have no size entry. The others give once, few or many, or a class for an expanded clone.

TRBJ2-2	TRBV19	TRBD2	NA	TGTGCCAGTAGTATAACTAGCGGGACGATCACCGGGGAGCTGTTTTTT	CASSITSGTITGELFF
TRBJ2-5	TRBV6-1	TRBD1	NA	TGTGCCAGCAGTGAAGGGGGACAGGGAGGGGGAGAGACCCAGTACTTC	CASSEGGQGGGETQYF
TRBJ2-5	TRBV29-1	TRBD1	NA	TGCAGCGTTGACCGGGGACAGGGCTTCGGGGAGACCCAGTACTTC	CSVDRGQGFGETQYF
TRBJ1-2	TRBV3-1/TRBV3-2	NA	NA	TGTGCCAGCAGCCAATACGGGGTTATGGTCGATGGCTACACCTTC	CASSQYGVMVDGYTF
TRBJ1-2	TRBV28	TRBD1	NA	TGTGCCAGCAGTTCGTACAGGGGGGGGAACTATGGCTACACCTTC	CASSSYRGGNYGYTF
TRBJ1-4	TRBV11-2	NA	NA	TGTGCCAGCAGCTTAGATCTGGCTGCAACTAATGAAAAACTGTTTTTT	CASSLDLAATNEKLFF
TRBJ2-2	TRBV6-5	TRBD1	NA	TGTGCCAGCAGTTACGGAAGGGGGCGAACCACCGGGGAGCTGTTTTTT	CASSYGRGRTTGELFF
TRBJ1-5	TRBV18	NA	NA	TGTGCCAGCTCACCAGAGGTAGGCCAGCCCCAGCATTTT	CASSPEVGQPQHF
TRBJ2-3	TRBV28	NA	NA	TGTGCCAGCAGTACCTTTGGTAGCGGAAATACAGATACGCAGTATTTT	CASSTFGSGNTDTQYF
TRBJ2-1	TRBV9	TRBD1	NA	TGTGCCAGCAGCTCAGGGGGCCAACCAGGTCATGAGCAGTTCTTC	CASSSGGQPGHEQFF
TRBJ2-1	TRBV7-2	TRBD2	NA	TGTGCCAGCAGCCCGAGACTAGCGGGGGGGGATGAGCAGTTCTTC	CASSPRLAGGDEQFF
TRBJ2-5	TRBV27	TRBD2	few	TGTGCCAGCAGTCCATCATTACTAGCGACCCAAGAGACCCAGTACTTC	CASSPSLLATQETQYF
TRBJ1-3	TRBV5-5	NA	NA	TGTGCCAGCAGCCCGCCGGGGTTAGGAAACACCATATATTTT	CASSPPGLGNTIYF
TRBJ1-6	TRBV2	TRBD1	NA	TGTGCCAGCAGTGTAACAGGGGGGGATTCACCCCTCCACTTT	CASSVTGGDSPLHF
TRBJ2-7	TRBV2	TRBD1	NA	TGTGCCAGTATTGACACCATGACAGGGGGCGAGCAGTACTTC	CASIDTMTGGEQYF
TRBJ1-2	TRBV5-6	TRBD1	NA	TGTGCCAGCAGCGGAGGGCTGAGGGGGCGGCCAGGTGGCTACACCTTC	CASSGGLRGRPGGYTF
TRBJ1-2	TRBV4-2	TRBD1	NA	TGTGCCAGCAGCCTACGGACAGGGATTAACTATGGCTACACCTTC	CASSLRTGINYGYTF
TRBJ1-3	TRBV5-4	NA	NA	TGTGCCAGCAGCTACGGAGCAGATGGAAACACCATATATTTT	CASSYGADGNTIYF
TRBJ2-7	TRBV7-9	TRBD1	NA	TGTGCCAGCAGCCCCGGGACAGGGCGATACGAGCAGTACTTC	CASSPGTGRYEQYF
TRBJ1-5	TRBV6-6	NA	NA	TGTGCCAGCAGTCCATTCCATATCGGCAGGGGTTTTGATCAGCCCCAGCATTTT	CASSPFHIGRGFDQPQHF
TRBJ1-4	TRBV5-6	NA	NA	TGTGCCAGCAGCTTGAAGGCAGGGCTGGGTGAAAAACTGTTTTTT	CASSLKAGLGEKLFF
TRBJ2-5	TRBV28	TRBD2	NA	TGTGCCAGCAGTTTAAACAGCGGGGGGGCGGAGACCCAGTACTTC	CASSLNSGGAETQYF
TRBJ1-1	TRBV28	NA	NA	TGTGCCAGCAGTAAAGGGGGGGGTACCGACAGACTAAACACTGAAGCTTTCTTT	CASSKGGGTDRLNTEAFF
TRBJ1-1	TRBV28	NA	NA	TGTGCCAGCACGAGGAGACCCACTGAAGCTTTCTTT	CASTRRPTEAFF
TRBJ1-5	TRBV7-9	NA	NA	TGTGCCAGCAGCCCGGACTCGCAGCCCCAGCATTTT	CASSPDSQPQHF
TRBJ2-7	TRBV15	NA	many	TGTGCCACCAGCAGAGATCTCGGTGAATACGAGCAGTACTTC	CATSRDLGEYEQYF
TRBJ2-5	TRBV29-1	TRBD2	once	TGCAGCGTGGGGGAGGGGTCCTCTGGGGAGACCCAGTACTTC	CSVGEGSSGETQYF
TRBJ2-1	TRBV9	TRBD1	NA	TGTGCCAGCAGCGCACGACAGGGGGCTGTTAGTGAGCAGTTCTTC	CASSARQGAVSEQFF
TRBJ1-4	TRBV7-9	NA	NA	TGTGCCAGCAGCTTAGTAGGGGAGGGCATAGCCAATGAAAAACTGTTTTTT	CASSLVGEGIANEKLFF
TRBJ1-1	TRBV18	TRBD1	NA	TGTGCCAGCTCACTCCCTGGACAGGGACTGAACACTGAAGCTTTCTTT	CASSLPGQGLNTEAFF
TRBJ2-2	TRBV7-6	NA	NA	TGTGCCAGCAGCCGCATGACAGACTTCACCGGGGAGCTGTTTTTT	CASSRMTDFTGELFF
TRBJ2-1	TRBV5-1	NA	NA	TGCGCCAGCAGCTTGGCCGCGGGGGCCATTAACAATGAGCAGTTCTTC	CASSLAAGAINNEQFF
TRBJ1-1	TRBV2	NA	NA	TGTGCCAGCAGAGTCCAACAGGTGGCCACTGAAGCTTTCTTT	CASRVQQVATEAFF
TRBJ1-6	TRBV11-3	NA	few	TGTGCCAGCAGCTTAGGGACAGATTCACCCCTCCACTTT	CASSLGTDSPLHF
TRBJ1-5	TRBV27	NA	NA	TGTGCCAGCAGTTTAAGGGCAGACTATAGCAATCAGCCCCAGCATTTT	CASSLRADYSNQPQHF
TRBJ2-2	TRBV11-3	NA	NA	TGTGCCAGCAGCTCCAGAGGAAGGTACACCGGGGAGCTGTTTTTT	CASSSRGRYTGELFF
TRBJ2-3	TRBV7-6	TRBD1	NA	TGTGCCAGCAGCTTTGAGAGACAGGGTCTAGATACGCAGTATTTT	CASSFERQGLDTQYF
TRBJ1-5	TRBV5-1	NA	NA	TGCGCCAGCAGCTTGGGCAGGGATAGCAATCAGCCCCAGCATTTT	CASSLGRDSNQPQHF
TRBJ2-1	TRBV5-6	TRBD2	NA	TGTGCCAGCAGCGGAGGACTAGCGGAAAACTCCTACAATGAGCAGTTCTTC	CASSGGLAENSYNEQFF
TRBJ1-1	TRBV3-1/TRBV3-2	TRBD1	NA	TGTGCCACCCAGGGGGACGCCACTGAAGCTTTCTTT	CATQGDATEAFF
TRBJ2-7	TRBV30	NA	NA	TGTGCCTCGGGGGCCCCCTACGAGCAGTACTTC	CASGAPYEQYF
TRBJ1-5	TRBV6-5	NA	NA	TGTGCCAGCAGGAACAGAGATCAGCCCCAGCATTTT	CASRNRDQPQHF
TRBJ2-4	TRBV5-1	TRBD1	NA	TGCGCCAGCAGCTGGAAGGGAGACAGGGAAGGAAACATTCAGTACTTC	CASSWKGDREGNIQYF
TRBJ1-2	TRBV25-1	NA	NA	TGTGCCAGCAGTGAATCTGGCTTTCGCTATGGCTACACCTTC	CASSESGFRYGYTF
TRBJ1-5	TRBV10-2	NA	NA	TGCGCCAGCAGTCCGCAATCCGGGAGCAGCAATCAGCCCCAGCATTTT	CASSPQSGSSNQPQHF
TRBJ2-1	TRBV27	TRBD2	NA	TGTGCCAGCAGTTTGGGAGGGTACAATGAGCAGTTCTTC	CASSLGGYNEQFF
TRBJ2-2	TRBV6-4	NA	NA	TGTGCCAGCAGTGTCGACGGGCCTCCGGGGTCCGGGGAGCTGTTTTTT	CASSVDGPPGSGELFF
TRBJ2-7	TRBV11-3	TRBD2	once	TGTGCCAGCAGCTTAGTGCGGGAGTCCGTACAACAGTACTTC	CASSLVRESVQQYF
TRBJ2-1	TRBV7-6	NA	few	TGTGCCAGCAGCCTTCCTAGCGTCGGGTACAATGAGCAGTTCTTC	CASSLPSVGYNEQFF
TRBJ2-5	TRBV19	NA	NA	TGTGCCAGTAGAGGCCAGGGTGGGGAGACCCAGTACTTC	CASRGQGGETQYF
TRBJ2-2	TRBV6-5	TRBD2	NA	TGTGCCAGCAAAAGCGGGGGGGCGGGCACCGGGGAGCTGTTTTTT	CASKSGGAGTGELFF
TRBJ2-2	TRBV24-1	NA	NA	TGTGCCACCAGTGAAGGGGACACTAACACCGGGGAGCTGTTTTTT	CATSEGDTNTGELFF